This is a list of T cell receptor beta chains from one sample in a study of blood T cell repertoires in COVID-19. Produced via immunoSEQ multiplex PCR; TCRdb's table is partial and in-frame only. The table includes about 170,000 clones, 70% to 90% detected once. The sample consisted of peripheral blood. These TCRs come from a woman in her sixties or seventies with COVID-19, enrolled during active disease. CDR3s include the opening cysteine and the closing phenylalanine or tryptophan. D genes are given only for firm matches. Not every row has a clone size; where given, it reads once, few, many or a size class.

CDR3: CASSLWSQRNEQFF
DNA: TGTGCCAGCAGTCTCTGGTCTCAACGGAATGAGCAGTTCTTC
D: .
V: TRBV28
J: TRBJ2-1
size: .

CDR3: CASRGTGTNEKLFF
DNA: TGTGCCAGCAGGGGGACAGGGACTAATGAAAAACTGTTTTTT
D: TRBD1
V: TRBV6-6
J: TRBJ1-4
size: .

CDR3: CASSPFTSYNEQFF
DNA: TGTGCCAGCAGCCCCTTCACTAGCTACAATGAGCAGTTCTTC
D: .
V: TRBV7-8
J: TRBJ2-1
size: .

CDR3: CASSFMAGFAYNEQFF
DNA: TGTGCCAGCAGTTTTATGGCGGGATTTGCCTACAATGAGCAGTTCTTC
D: .
V: TRBV28
J: TRBJ2-1
size: .

CDR3: CASSLLAPTSEQYF
DNA: TGTGCCAGCAGTCTACTAGCCCCAACAAGCGAGCAGTACTTC
D: .
V: TRBV2
J: TRBJ2-7
size: .

CDR3: CASSHQGEIYEQYF
DNA: TGCGCCAGCAGCCATCAGGGCGAGATTTACGAGCAGTACTTC
D: .
V: TRBV4-1
J: TRBJ2-7
size: .

CDR3: CASSSSFRGNGYTF
DNA: TGCGCCAGCAGCTCTTCCTTCAGGGGAAATGGCTACACCTTC
D: .
V: TRBV4-3
J: TRBJ1-2
size: .

CDR3: CAWDFPVAGGTYEQYF
DNA: TGTGCCTGGGATTTTCCCGTGGCGGGTGGAACCTACGAGCAGTACTTC
D: .
V: TRBV30
J: TRBJ2-7
size: .

CDR3: CASSLLAGGRTDTQYF
DNA: TGTGCCAGCAGCTTACTAGCGGGAGGTCGGACAGATACGCAGTATTTT
D: TRBD2
V: TRBV7-9
J: TRBJ2-3
size: .

CDR3: CASSQEVGTGETQYF
DNA: TGTGCCAGCAGCCAAGAAGTAGGGACAGGGGAGACCCAGTACTTC
D: TRBD1
V: TRBV3-1/TRBV3-2
J: TRBJ2-5
size: .

CDR3: CASSSKGLSLNTEAFF
DNA: TGTGCCAGCAGTTCTAAGGGACTATCTTTGAACACTGAAGCTTTCTTT
D: .
V: TRBV6-6
J: TRBJ1-1
size: .

CDR3: CASSLDTSLDTGELFF
DNA: TGTGCCAGCAGCTTAGACACCTCCCTGGACACCGGGGAGCTGTTTTTT
D: .
V: TRBV7-9
J: TRBJ2-2
size: .

CDR3: CASSELSSVNYGYTF
DNA: TGTGCCAGCAGTGAATTATCCTCCGTAAACTATGGCTACACCTTC
D: .
V: TRBV25-1
J: TRBJ1-2
size: .

CDR3: CASSIPFWDRAGYTF
DNA: TGTGCCAGCAGTATACCGTTTTGGGACAGGGCGGGCTACACCTTC
D: TRBD1
V: TRBV5-6
J: TRBJ1-2
size: .

CDR3: CAAGLARLNEQFF
DNA: TGTGCGGCGGGACTAGCCCGGCTAAATGAGCAGTTCTTC
D: TRBD2
V: TRBV30
J: TRBJ2-1
size: once

CDR3: CASSYFRGAGELFF
DNA: TGTGCCAGCAGTTATTTTAGGGGCGCCGGGGAGCTGTTTTTT
D: .
V: TRBV6-5
J: TRBJ2-2
size: .

CDR3: CASSPRTSGKFSGTAGELFF
DNA: TGTGCCAGTAGTCCCAGGACTAGCGGGAAGTTTTCGGGGACCGCCGGGGAGCTGTTTTTT
D: TRBD2
V: TRBV19
J: TRBJ2-2
size: .

CDR3: CSVAGQGGRETQYF
DNA: TGCAGCGTTGCAGGACAGGGGGGAAGGGAGACCCAGTACTTC
D: TRBD1
V: TRBV29-1
J: TRBJ2-5
size: .

CDR3: CASSAAPGQVNEKLFF
DNA: TGTGCCAGCAGCGCTGCCCCGGGACAGGTTAATGAAAAACTGTTTTTT
D: TRBD1
V: TRBV7-9
J: TRBJ1-4
size: .

CDR3: CASSFDRNYGYTF
DNA: TGTGCCAGCAGCTTCGACAGGAACTATGGCTACACCTTC
D: .
V: TRBV7-2
J: TRBJ1-2
size: once

CDR3: CASSTPSRLATDTQYF
DNA: TGTGCCAGCAGTACGCCTTCTCGGTTAGCCACAGATACGCAGTATTTT
D: .
V: TRBV6-6
J: TRBJ2-3
size: .

CDR3: CASSLNSGSYNEQFF
DNA: TGTGCCAGCAGCCTAAATAGCGGGAGCTACAATGAGCAGTTCTTC
D: TRBD2
V: TRBV11-2
J: TRBJ2-1
size: .

CDR3: CASSRPGGGTGYEQYF
DNA: TGTGCCAGCAGCCGTCCGGGGGGTGGGACAGGGTACGAGCAGTACTTC
D: TRBD1
V: TRBV28
J: TRBJ2-7
size: once

CDR3: CASSISGREYNEQFF
DNA: TGTGCCAGCAGCATTAGCGGGAGGGAGTACAATGAGCAGTTCTTC
D: TRBD2
V: TRBV11-1
J: TRBJ2-1
size: .

CDR3: CASRDREAFKQYF
DNA: TGTGCCAGCCGGGACAGGGAGGCGTTCAAGCAGTACTTC
D: TRBD1
V: TRBV6-6
J: TRBJ2-7
size: few

CDR3: CASTDGGNYNEQFF
DNA: TGTGCCAGCACCGATGGCGGGAATTACAATGAGCAGTTCTTC
D: .
V: TRBV3-1/TRBV3-2
J: TRBJ2-1
size: once

CDR3: CASTPVAGGNTEAFF
DNA: TGTGCCAGCACCCCCGTAGCGGGGGGCAACACTGAAGCTTTCTTT
D: .
V: TRBV5-8
J: TRBJ1-1
size: once

CDR3: CASSSQQPQHF
DNA: TGTGCCAGCAGTTCACAACAGCCCCAGCATTTT
D: .
V: TRBV28
J: TRBJ1-5
size: .

CDR3: CASSYSVSGHEQYF
DNA: TGTGCCAGCAGTTACTCGGTTAGCGGCCACGAGCAGTACTTC
D: .
V: TRBV6-5
J: TRBJ2-7
size: once

CDR3: CSASDLPGHYSNQPQHF
DNA: TGCAGTGCTAGTGACTTGCCAGGGCATTATAGCAATCAGCCCCAGCATTTT
D: .
V: TRBV20-1
J: TRBJ1-5
size: .

CDR3: CASSLPSGRALSYEQYF
DNA: TGTGCCAGCAGCTTACCTAGCGGGAGGGCCCTTTCCTACGAGCAGTACTTC
D: TRBD2
V: TRBV5-6
J: TRBJ2-7
size: .

CDR3: CASSSHGGLNWANTQYF
DNA: TGTGCCAGCAGCTCCCATGGGGGCCTTAATTGGGCTAATACGCAGTATTTT
D: .
V: TRBV7-9
J: TRBJ2-3
size: .

CDR3: CASSSAGGYNQPQHF
DNA: TGTGCCAGCAGTTCCGCCGGGGGATACAATCAGCCCCAGCATTTT
D: .
V: TRBV27
J: TRBJ1-5
size: .

CDR3: CASRPNTGSNVLTF
DNA: TGCGCCAGCAGACCCAATACAGGGTCCAACGTCCTGACTTTC
D: .
V: TRBV5-1
J: TRBJ2-6
size: .

CDR3: CASSPRTRGTNEKLFF
DNA: TGTGCCAGTAGTCCTCGGACGAGAGGGACTAATGAAAAACTGTTTTTT
D: .
V: TRBV19
J: TRBJ1-4
size: .

CDR3: CASSLYGGLVEGETQYF
DNA: TGTGCCAGCAGCCTCTACGGAGGGCTAGTCGAGGGAGAGACCCAGTACTTC
D: .
V: TRBV7-2
J: TRBJ2-5
size: once

CDR3: CASSYSIRNEQYF
DNA: TGTGCCAGCAGTTACTCGATCAGAAACGAGCAGTACTTC
D: .
V: TRBV6-5
J: TRBJ2-7
size: .

CDR3: CASSLAAFFRGKQPQHF
DNA: TGCGCCAGCAGCTTGGCCGCTTTTTTCCGGGGAAAACAGCCCCAGCATTTT
D: .
V: TRBV5-1
J: TRBJ1-5
size: .

CDR3: CATRTVAQPQHF
DNA: TGTGCCACCAGGACAGTCGCCCAGCCCCAGCATTTT
D: .
V: TRBV24-1
J: TRBJ1-5
size: .

CDR3: CASSVQGFDNQPQHF
DNA: TGTGCCAGCAGCGTACAGGGGTTTGACAATCAGCCCCAGCATTTT
D: TRBD1
V: TRBV2
J: TRBJ1-5
size: .

CDR3: CASSAVASGTLFF
DNA: .
D: .
V: TRBV9
J: TRBJ2-1
size: once

CDR3: CASRKADEETQYF
DNA: TGTGCCAGTAGAAAAGCGGACGAAGAGACCCAGTACTTC
D: .
V: TRBV19
J: TRBJ2-5
size: .

CDR3: CASSFPHFSGSVTGELFF
DNA: TGTGCCAGCAGCTTTCCCCACTTCAGCGGGAGTGTCACCGGGGAGCTGTTTTTT
D: TRBD2
V: TRBV13
J: TRBJ2-2
size: .

CDR3: CASSSPTGRPGQYF
DNA: TGTGCCAGCAGTTCGCCGACAGGGAGACCAGGGCAGTACTTC
D: TRBD1
V: TRBV28
J: TRBJ2-7
size: .

CDR3: CASSPRTSGNPSYNEQFF
DNA: TGTGCCAGCAGCCCAAGGACTAGCGGGAACCCCTCCTACAATGAGCAGTTCTTC
D: TRBD2
V: TRBV11-2
J: TRBJ2-1
size: .

CDR3: CASSYLEGGRTNYGYTF
DNA: TGTGCCAGCAGTTATTTGGAGGGCGGCCGGACTAACTATGGCTACACCTTC
D: .
V: TRBV6-2/TRBV6-3
J: TRBJ1-2
size: .